This T cell receptor (beta chain) was sequenced for a study of T cells in Graves' hyperthyroidism and ophthalmopathy. This CDR3 has 14 amino acids. Germline V gene data show CDR1 as SGHKS and CDR2 as YYEKEE (reference sequence). V was pared by 1 base and J by 0 bases, with 8 bases between. TCR beta CDR3 regions were amplified from RNA. Researchers ran a first-round RT-PCR on the TCR CDR3 using the HTBI primer set. TCRdb recomputed calls from the multiplex PCR reads with MiXCR, one row per CDR3 protein. The sample lists more than 600,000 distinct CDR3 sequences; roughly 15% were seen once. The receptor was isolated from a man between 18 and 35 years old with Graves' hyperthyroidism. The V gene is TRBV5-5, the J gene TRBJ2-7; D is undetermined. Sequencing was performed on blood. The CDR3 DNA sequence: TGTGCCAGCAGCTTGATCGCAGCCTCCTACGAGCAGTACTTC. Translated: CASSLIAASYEQYF.